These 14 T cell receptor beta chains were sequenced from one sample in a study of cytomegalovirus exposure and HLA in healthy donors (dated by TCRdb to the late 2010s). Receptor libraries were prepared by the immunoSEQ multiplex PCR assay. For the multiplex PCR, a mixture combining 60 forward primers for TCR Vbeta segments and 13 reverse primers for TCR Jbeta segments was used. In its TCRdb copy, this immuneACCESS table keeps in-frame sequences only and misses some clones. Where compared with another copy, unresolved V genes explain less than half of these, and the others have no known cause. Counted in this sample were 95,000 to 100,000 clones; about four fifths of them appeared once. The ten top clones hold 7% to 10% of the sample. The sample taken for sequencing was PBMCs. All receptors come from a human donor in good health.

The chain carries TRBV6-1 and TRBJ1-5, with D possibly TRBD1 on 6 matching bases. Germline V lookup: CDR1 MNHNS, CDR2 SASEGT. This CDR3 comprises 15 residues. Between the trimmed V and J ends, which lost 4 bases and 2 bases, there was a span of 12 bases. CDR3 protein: CASSADSLGNQPQHF. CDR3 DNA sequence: TGTGCCAGCAGTGCGGACAGTTTAGGCAATCAGCCCCAGCATTTT.

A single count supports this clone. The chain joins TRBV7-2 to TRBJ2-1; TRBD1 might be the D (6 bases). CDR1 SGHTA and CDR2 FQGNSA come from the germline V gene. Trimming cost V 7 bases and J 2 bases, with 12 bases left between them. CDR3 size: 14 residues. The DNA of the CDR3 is TGTGCCAGCAACAGAGGACAGCCCTACAATGAGCAGTTCTTC. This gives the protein CASNRGQPYNEQFF.

CDR3 in amino acids: CASSLTSRPFTDTQYF. In nucleotides, the CDR3 is TGTGCCAGCAGCCTCACTAGCAGGCCATTCACAGATACGCAGTATTTT. The chain couples TRBV6-6 to TRBJ2-3, with D perhaps TRBD2 (6 bases). The V gene's germline CDR1 is MNHNY and CDR2 SVGAGI (reference sequence). The length of the CDR3 is 16 residues. V lost 6 bases to trimming and J lost 2 bases, with 18 bases between them.

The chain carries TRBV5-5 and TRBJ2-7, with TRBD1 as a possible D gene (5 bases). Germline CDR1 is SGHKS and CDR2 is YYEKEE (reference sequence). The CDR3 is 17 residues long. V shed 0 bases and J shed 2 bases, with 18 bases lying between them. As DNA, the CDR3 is TGTGCCAGCAGCTTGGCCTCGGGTAAGACAGCCGCCTACGAGCAGTACTTC. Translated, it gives CASSLASGKTAAYEQYF.

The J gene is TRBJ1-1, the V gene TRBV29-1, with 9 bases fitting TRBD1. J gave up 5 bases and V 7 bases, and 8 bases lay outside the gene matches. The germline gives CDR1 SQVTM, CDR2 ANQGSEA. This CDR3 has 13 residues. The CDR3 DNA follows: TGCAGCGACTTAGGACAGGGGAGGACTGAAGCTTTCTTT. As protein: CSDLGQGRTEAFF.

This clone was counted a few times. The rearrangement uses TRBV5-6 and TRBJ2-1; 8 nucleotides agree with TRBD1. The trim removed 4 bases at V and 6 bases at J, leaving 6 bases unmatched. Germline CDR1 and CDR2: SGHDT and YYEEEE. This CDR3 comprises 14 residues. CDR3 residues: CASSGGTGVNEQFF. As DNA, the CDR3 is TGTGCCAGCAGCGGGGGGACAGGAGTCAATGAGCAGTTCTTC.

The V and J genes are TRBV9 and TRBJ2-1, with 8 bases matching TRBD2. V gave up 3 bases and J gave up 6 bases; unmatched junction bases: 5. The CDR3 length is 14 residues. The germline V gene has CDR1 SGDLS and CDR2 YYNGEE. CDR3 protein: CASSAGGDGNEQFF. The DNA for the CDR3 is TGTGCCAGCAGCGCCGGGGGGGACGGCAATGAGCAGTTCTTC. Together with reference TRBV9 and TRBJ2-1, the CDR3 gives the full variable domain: DSGVTQTPKHLITATGQRVTLRCSPRSGDLSVYWYQQSLDQGLQFLIQYYNGEERAKGNILERFSAQQFPDLHSELNLSSLELGDSALYFCASSAGGDGNEQFFGPGTRLTVL.

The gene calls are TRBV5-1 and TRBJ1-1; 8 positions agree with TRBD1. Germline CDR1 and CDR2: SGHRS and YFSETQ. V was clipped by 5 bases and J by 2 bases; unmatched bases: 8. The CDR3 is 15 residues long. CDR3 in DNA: TGCGCCAGCAGTTCCCGGACAGGGAGTAACACTGAAGCTTTCTTT. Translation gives CASSSRTGSNTEAFF.

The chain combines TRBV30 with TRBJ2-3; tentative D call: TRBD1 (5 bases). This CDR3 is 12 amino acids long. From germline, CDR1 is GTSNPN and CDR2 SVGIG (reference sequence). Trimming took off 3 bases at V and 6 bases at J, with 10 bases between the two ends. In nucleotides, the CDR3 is TGTGCCTGGAGCATTAGGGGCGATACGCAGTATTTT. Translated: CAWSIRGDTQYF.

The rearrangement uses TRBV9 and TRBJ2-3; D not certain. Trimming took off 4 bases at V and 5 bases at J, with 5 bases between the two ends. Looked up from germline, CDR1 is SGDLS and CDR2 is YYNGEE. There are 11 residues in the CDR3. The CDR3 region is CASSPRDTQYF. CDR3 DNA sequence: TGTGCCAGCAGCCCTCGAGATACGCAGTATTTT.

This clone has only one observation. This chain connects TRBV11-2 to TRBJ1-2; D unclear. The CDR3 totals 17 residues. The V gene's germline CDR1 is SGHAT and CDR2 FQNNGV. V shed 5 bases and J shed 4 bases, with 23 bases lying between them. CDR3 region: CASSEENPRQSTYGYTF. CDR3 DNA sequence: TGTGCCAGCAGCGAAGAGAACCCGAGACAATCGACCTATGGCTACACCTTC.

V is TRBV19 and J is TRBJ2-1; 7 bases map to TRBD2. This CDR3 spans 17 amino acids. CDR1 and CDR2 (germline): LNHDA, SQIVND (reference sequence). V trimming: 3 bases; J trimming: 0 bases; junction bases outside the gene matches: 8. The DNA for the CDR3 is TGTGCCAGTAGTATCGGTAGGGGAGGGGTCTCCTACAATGAGCAGTTCTTC. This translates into CASSIGRGGVSYNEQFF.

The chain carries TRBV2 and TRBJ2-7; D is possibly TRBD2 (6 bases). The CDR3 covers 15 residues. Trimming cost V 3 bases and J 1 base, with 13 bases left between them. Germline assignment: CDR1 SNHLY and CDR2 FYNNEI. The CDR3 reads CASSEFGGESYEQYF. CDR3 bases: TGTGCCAGCAGTGAGTTCGGCGGGGAGTCCTACGAGCAGTACTTC.

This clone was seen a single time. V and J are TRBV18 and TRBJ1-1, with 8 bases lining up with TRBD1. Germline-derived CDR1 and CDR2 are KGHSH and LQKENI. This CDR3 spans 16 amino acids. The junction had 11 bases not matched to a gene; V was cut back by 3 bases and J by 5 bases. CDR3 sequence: CASSPPGGGSETEAFF. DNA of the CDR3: TGTGCCAGCTCACCTCCAGGGGGCGGATCTGAGACTGAAGCTTTCTTT.